This T cell receptor beta chain came from a study of blood T cells in healthy people across ages. A few counts support this clonotype. CDR3 length equals 15 residues. Germline-derived CDR1 and CDR2 are SGHRS and YFSETQ. Primers used in a second PCR of roughly 7 to 12 cycles were a sample-barcoded 5' primer and a J-beta primer mix. The authors tagged each cDNA molecule using a template-switch adaptor with 12 random nucleotides. One entry per CDR3 protein, called by TCRdb with MiXCR from the 5' RACE reads. Seen here are about 580,000 distinct CDR3 sequences, less than 60% observed once, and the top ten hold 20% to 25%.

Sequencing was done on a sample of blood. This clonotype was sampled from a man aged 80 or over in good health. The V and J genes are TRBV5-1 and TRBJ2-5; D remains ambiguous. The tail of the sequence fits TRBJ2-7 better, so the J call may be wrong. The CDR3 sequence is CASSLDGQLTYEQYF. The CDR3 DNA follows: TGCGCCAGCAGCTTGGACGGGCAGTTGACCTACGAGCAGTACTTC.